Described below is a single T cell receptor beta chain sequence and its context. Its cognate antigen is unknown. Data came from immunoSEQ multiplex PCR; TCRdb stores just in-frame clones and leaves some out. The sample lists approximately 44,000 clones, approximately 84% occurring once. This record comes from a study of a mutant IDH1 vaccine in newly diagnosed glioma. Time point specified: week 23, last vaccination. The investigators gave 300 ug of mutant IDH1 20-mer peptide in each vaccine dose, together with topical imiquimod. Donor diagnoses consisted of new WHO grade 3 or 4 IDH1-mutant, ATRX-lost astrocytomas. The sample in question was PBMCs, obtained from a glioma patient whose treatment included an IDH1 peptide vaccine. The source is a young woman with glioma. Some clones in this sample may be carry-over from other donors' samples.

CDR3 sequence: CSAGAGYGYTF. CDR3 DNA sequence: TGCAGTGCGGGGGCTGGCTATGGCTACACCTTC. This chain connects TRBV20-1 to TRBJ1-2, with D perhaps matching TRBD1 (6 bases). The CDR3 consists of 11 residues. V dropped 6 bases and J dropped 4 bases, with 9 bases sitting between them. In germline, CDR1 is DFQATT, CDR2 SNEGSKA (reference sequence).